What follows is one TCR beta chain and its context. What it binds is not known. Germline-derived CDR1 and CDR2 are MDHEN and SYDVKM. V was pared by 5 bases and J by 4 bases, with 9 bases of the junction left unmatched. The CDR3 consists of 15 residues. The sample originates from a study of cytomegalovirus exposure and HLA in healthy donors. PCR employed 60 Vbeta and 13 Jbeta primers. Clones were sequenced by immunoSEQ multiplex PCR, and TCRdb holds only the in-frame ones, with some missing. The sample lists more than 95,000 clones, approximately 64% occurring once. General study points: In presence/absence analyses, roughly uniform sequencing depth across donors was assumed.

The sample consisted of PBMCs. V and J are TRBV28 and TRBJ2-7; 9 bases line up with TRBD1. This TCR was sampled from a woman between 45 and 60 years old in good health and CMV-seronegative. In DNA, the CDR3 is TGTGCCAGCAGTCCCCTAGGACAGGGGTCATACGAGCAGTACTTC. Translating gives CASSPLGQGSYEQYF. Drawing the rest from reference TRBV28 and TRBJ2-7, the complete variable domain is DVKVTQSSRYLVKRTGEKVFLECVQDMDHENMFWYRQDPGLGLRLIYFSYDVKMKEKGDIPEGYSVSREKKERFSLILESASTNQTSMYLCASSPLGQGSYEQYFGPGTRLTVT.